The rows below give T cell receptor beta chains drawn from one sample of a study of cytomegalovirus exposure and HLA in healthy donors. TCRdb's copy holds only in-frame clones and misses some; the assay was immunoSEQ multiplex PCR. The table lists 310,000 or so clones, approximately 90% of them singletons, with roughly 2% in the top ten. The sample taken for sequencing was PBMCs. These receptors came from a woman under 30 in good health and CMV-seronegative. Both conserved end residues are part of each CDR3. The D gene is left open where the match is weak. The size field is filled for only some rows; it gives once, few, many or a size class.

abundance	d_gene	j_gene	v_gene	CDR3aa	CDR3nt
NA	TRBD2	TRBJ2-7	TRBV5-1	CASSEAGGAYEQYF	TGCGCCAGCAGCGAGGCGGGGGGGGCCTACGAGCAGTACTTC
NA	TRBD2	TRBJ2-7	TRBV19	CASSNGLAVPYEQYF	TGTGCCAGTAGTAACGGACTAGCGGTACCCTACGAGCAGTACTTC
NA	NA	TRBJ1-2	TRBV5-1	CASSFLIRDYGYTF	TGCGCCAGCAGCTTCCTTATCAGGGACTATGGCTACACCTTC
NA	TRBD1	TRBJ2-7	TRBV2	CASREPGGRNEQYF	TGTGCCAGCAGGGAACCAGGGGGTAGGAACGAGCAGTACTTC
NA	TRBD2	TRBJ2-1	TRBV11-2	CASSLSQTSANNEQFF	TGTGCCAGCAGCTTATCTCAGACTAGCGCTAACAATGAGCAGTTCTTC
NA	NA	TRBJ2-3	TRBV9	CASSVGGSTDTQYF	TGTGCCAGCAGCGTAGGAGGGAGCACAGATACGCAGTATTTT
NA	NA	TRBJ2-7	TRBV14	CATPPPKTVNSSEQYF	TGTGCCACCCCGCCACCGAAGACAGTGAATTCTTCGGAGCAGTACTTC
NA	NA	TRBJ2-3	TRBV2	CASNPGSTDTQYF	TGTGCCAGCAATCCGGGGAGCACAGATACGCAGTATTTT
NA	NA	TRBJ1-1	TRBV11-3	CASSKGGTEAFF	TGTGCCAGCAGCAAAGGGGGCACTGAAGCTTTCTTT
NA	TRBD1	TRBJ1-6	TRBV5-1	CASSLGTASPLHF	TGCGCCAGCAGCTTAGGGACAGCTTCACCCCTCCACTTT
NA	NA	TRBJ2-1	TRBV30	CAWNLGGYEFF	TGTGCCTGGAATTTGGGAGGATATGAGTTCTTC
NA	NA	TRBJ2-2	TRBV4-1	CASSHSQSVPGELFF	TGCGCCAGCAGCCATAGTCAATCGGTTCCCGGGGAGCTGTTTTTT
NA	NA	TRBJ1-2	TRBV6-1	CASADFSHYGYTF	TGTGCCAGCGCCGATTTCAGTCACTATGGCTACACCTTC
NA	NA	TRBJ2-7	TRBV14	CASSQEVARSEQYF	TGTGCCAGCAGCCAAGAAGTGGCGCGGAGCGAGCAGTACTTC
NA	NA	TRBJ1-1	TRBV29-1	CSVRGIMNTEAFF	TGCAGCGTACGGGGAATCATGAACACTGAAGCTTTCTTT
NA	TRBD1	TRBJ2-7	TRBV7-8	CASSPGQGSFEQYF	TGTGCCAGCAGCCCGGGACAGGGGTCTTTCGAGCAGTACTTC
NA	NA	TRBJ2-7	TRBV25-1	CASSAPVGGSPYEQYF	TGTGCCAGCAGCGCCCCGGTGGGGGGAAGTCCCTACGAGCAGTACTTC
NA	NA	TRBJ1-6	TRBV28	CASSLSGINSPLHF	TGTGCCAGCAGTTTATCAGGGATTAATTCACCCCTCCACTTT
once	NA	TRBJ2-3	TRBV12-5	CASGYTSSDTQYF	TGTGCTAGTGGTTACACCTCGTCAGATACGCAGTATTTT
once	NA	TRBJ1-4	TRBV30	CAWTGEVLGEKLFF	TGTGCCTGGACGGGTGAGGTGTTGGGTGAAAAACTGTTTTTT
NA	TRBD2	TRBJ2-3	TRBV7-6	CASSSSVGLAGGGAYNTQYF	TGTGCCAGCAGCTCTTCGGTGGGACTAGCGGGGGGAGGGGCTTACAATACGCAGTATTTT
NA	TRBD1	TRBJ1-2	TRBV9	CASAGQFPRGYTF	TGTGCCAGCGCGGGACAGTTCCCTAGGGGCTACACCTTC
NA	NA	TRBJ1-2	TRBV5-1	CASSQKEGGNYGYTF	TGCGCCAGCAGCCAGAAGGAGGGGGGGAACTATGGCTACACCTTC
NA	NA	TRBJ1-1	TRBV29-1	CSALEGVTAEAFF	TGCAGCGCCCTCGAGGGGGTCACGGCTGAAGCTTTCTTT
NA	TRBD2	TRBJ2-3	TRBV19	CASSMVLAGGTDTQYF	TGTGCCAGTAGTATGGTGCTAGCGGGGGGCACAGATACGCAGTATTTT
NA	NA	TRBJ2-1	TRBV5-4	CASSLGFRGINEQFF	TGTGCCAGCAGCTTGGGGTTCAGAGGGATCAATGAGCAGTTCTTC
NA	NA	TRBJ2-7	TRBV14	CASSPQGSGEQYF	TGTGCCAGCAGCCCCCAGGGTTCTGGCGAGCAGTACTTC
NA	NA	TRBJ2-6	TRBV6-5	CASSPTDGANVLTF	TGTGCCAGCAGTCCGACAGATGGGGCCAACGTCCTGACTTTC
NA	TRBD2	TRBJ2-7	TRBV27	CARLARMYEQYF	TGTGCCCGACTAGCTCGTATGTACGAGCAGTACTTC
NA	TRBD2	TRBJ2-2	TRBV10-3	CASTGLALLSTGELFF	TGTGCCAGCACAGGACTAGCCCTATTGTCCACCGGGGAGCTGTTTTTT
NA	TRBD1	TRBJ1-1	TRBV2	CASSSQGRNTEAFF	TGTGCCAGCAGTTCACAGGGGAGGAACACTGAAGCTTTCTTT